This is a list of T cell receptor beta chains from one sample in a study of CD8+CD57+ T cells in acquired aplastic anemia. TCRdb recomputed calls from the reads with MiXCR, one row per CDR3 protein. This table holds 150,000 to 160,000 distinct CDR3 sequences, approximately 52% found once. The specimen was sorted CD4+, CD8+, or CD8+CD57+ T cells (not recorded which) from PBMCs. All receptors come from a human donor with aplastic anemia. Each CDR3 is given with its conserved first and last residue. The D gene is left open where the match is weak. Only some rows state a clone size, as once, few, many or a class for expanded clones.

v_call	clone_size	j_call	d_call	cdr3_aa	cdr3_nt
TRBV7-3	many	TRBJ2-5	TRBD2	CASSQSGGQETQYF	TGTGCCAGCAGCCAGAGCGGGGGACAAGAGACCCAGTACTTC
TRBV13	many	TRBJ2-7	.	CASSLDRRRQYF	TGTGCCAGCAGCTTAGATCGGAGGAGGCAGTACTTC
TRBV19	.	TRBJ1-1	.	CASSPFSGGGTEAFF	TGTGCCAGTAGTCCCTTCAGCGGAGGTGGCACTGAAGCCTTCTTT
TRBV10-3	many	TRBJ2-7	.	CAISGMGVVEQYF	TGTGCCATCAGTGGAATGGGGGTGGTCGAGCAGTACTTC
TRBV27	many	TRBJ1-6	.	CASSLLGRPSSSPLHF	TGTGCCAGCAGTTTATTAGGAAGACCCAGTAGTTCACCCCTCCACTTT
TRBV24-1	.	TRBJ1-2	TRBD1	CATSDFRGAGYTF	TGTGCCACCAGTGATTTCAGGGGGGCTGGCTACACCTTC
TRBV2	few	TRBJ2-5	TRBD2	CASSLLAGGRETQYF	TGTGCCAGCAGTCTCCTGGCGGGGGGGCGGGAGACCCAGTACTTC
TRBV27	many	TRBJ2-7	TRBD1	CASSSRQGVNEQYF	TGTGCCAGCAGTTCCCGACAGGGAGTCAACGAGCAGTACTTC
TRBV9	many	TRBJ1-6	.	CASSTRTDFPNSPLHF	TGTGCCAGCAGCACCCGGACAGACTTCCCTAATTCACCCCTCCACTTT
TRBV25-1	.	TRBJ2-6	.	CTSRGPPGANVLTF	TGTACCAGCAGAGGTCCGCCCGGGGCCAACGTCCTGACTTTC
TRBV5-1	.	TRBJ2-2	.	CASSSGGVGGELFF	TGCGCCAGCAGCTCCGGGGGAGTGGGCGGGGAGCTGTTTTTT
TRBV20-1	.	TRBJ1-5	.	CSASPKSPGNQPQHF	TGCAGTGCTTCCCCAAAGAGTCCGGGCAATCAGCCCCAGCATTTT
TRBV7-9	.	TRBJ2-3	.	CASREAAGKDTQYF	TGTGCCAGCAGGGAAGCGGCGGGGAAGGATACGCAGTATTTT
TRBV19	many	TRBJ2-1	.	CASSMSQLNNEQFF	TGTGCCAGTAGTATGAGTCAACTTAACAATGAGCAGTTCTTC
TRBV10-3	.	TRBJ1-3	.	CAISEGVTEGIRNTIYF	TGTGCCATCAGTGAGGGGGTAACGGAAGGTATTAGGAACACCATATATTTT
TRBV6-1	.	TRBJ2-1	.	CASTPGEAYNEQFF	TGTGCCAGCACCCCAGGGGAGGCCTACAATGAGCAGTTCTTC
TRBV7-9	many	TRBJ1-1	.	CASSLARTLNTEAFF	TGTGCCAGCAGCTTAGCCCGGACCCTGAACACTGAAGCTTTCTTT
TRBV28	.	TRBJ2-7	TRBD1	CASSLLGQGYREQYF	TGTGCCAGCAGTTTACTGGGACAGGGTTATCGCGAGCAGTACTTC
TRBV12-5	.	TRBJ1-5	.	CASGSVGVPQPQHF	TGTGCTAGTGGTTCCGTGGGGGTACCTCAGCCCCAGCATTTT
TRBV9	once	TRBJ2-7	TRBD2	CASSVGLAGGASVGEQYF	TGTGCCAGCAGCGTAGGTCTAGCGGGGGGCGCCTCGGTTGGCGAGCAGTACTTC
TRBV19	many	TRBJ2-2	TRBD1	CASSIGTGVGGELFF	TGTGCCAGTAGTATCGGCACAGGGGTCGGCGGGGAGCTGTTTTTT
TRBV9	many	TRBJ2-3	TRBD2	CASSVLRGGSDTQYF	TGTGCCAGCAGTGTCTTGCGGGGGGGGAGTGATACGCAGTATTTT
TRBV24-1	.	TRBJ1-5	.	CASHSGVGGGDQPQHF	TGTGCCAGCCACTCCGGAGTAGGGGGTGGTGATCAGCCCCAGCATTTT
TRBV10-1	many	TRBJ1-5	.	CASSDPNQPQHF	TGCGCCAGCAGTGACCCCAATCAGCCCCAGCATTTT
TRBV19	few	TRBJ2-5	TRBD1	CASSLITGGAETQYF	TGTGCCAGTAGCCTGATAACAGGGGGCGCGGAGACCCAGTACTTC
TRBV15	.	TRBJ2-5	TRBD1	CATSTIATGVKTQYF	TGTGCCACCAGCACTATTGCGACAGGGGTGAAGACCCAGTACTTC
TRBV7-9	few	TRBJ1-2	.	CAVLSGNTF	TGTGCCGTACTCTCTGGAAACACCTTC
TRBV29-1	many	TRBJ1-5	.	CSVTEGNQPQHF	TGCAGCGTTACGGAGGGCAATCAGCCCCAGCATTTT